Below, 15 T cell receptor beta chains from the same sample are listed, as sequenced in a study of shared clonotypes between healthy human individuals. Only in-frame clones appear in the TCRdb table, and some are missing; sequencing was by immunoSEQ multiplex PCR. This table has roughly 2,500,000 clones, roughly 93% appearing once. The sequenced sample consisted of naive CD4+ T cells from PBMCs. As for subset: CD45RA+ positively selected. The receptors were gathered from a man between 18 and 29 years old in good health. Some clones in this sample may be carry-over from other donors' samples.

This clone was counted only a few times. J is TRBJ1-2 and V is TRBV2, with D hard to call. Germline V gives CDR1 SNHLY, CDR2 FYNNEI. V dropped 6 bases and J dropped 6 bases, with 5 bases sitting between them. This CDR3 has 10 amino acids. CDR3 in amino acids: CASRGHGYTF. The CDR3 region has the DNA TGTGCCAGCAGGGGCCATGGCTACACCTTC.

J is TRBJ1-1 and V is TRBV7-2, with D perhaps TRBD1 (6 bases). Between the trimmed V and J ends, which lost 5 bases and 2 bases, there was a span of 12 bases. Germline CDR1 and CDR2: SGHTA and FQGNSA. The CDR3 length is 14 residues. The CDR3 loop is CASSPSDRNTEAFF. DNA of the CDR3: TGTGCCAGCAGCCCTTCGGACAGAAACACTGAAGCTTTCTTT.

The rearrangement links TRBV2 to TRBJ2-6, with 9 bases fitting TRBD1. Germline values: CDR1 SNHLY, CDR2 FYNNEI. The CDR3 has 16 residues. V shed 4 bases, J shed 2 bases, and the junction held 3 bases outside the gene matches. The CDR3 coding sequence is TGTGCCAGCAGTGGACAGGGGGTAACTGGGGCCAACGTCCTGACTTTC. Translated, it gives CASSGQGVTGANVLTF. Looking up the rest from reference TRBV2 and TRBJ2-6 gives the full variable domain: EPEVTQTPSHQVTQMGQEVILRCVPISNHLYFYWYRQILGQKVEFLVSFYNNEISEKSEIFDDQFSVERPDGSNFTLKIRSTKLEDSAMYFCASSGQGVTGANVLTFGAGSRLTVL.

This chain uses TRBV28 with TRBJ2-7; 11 nucleotides line up with TRBD1. Per germline, CDR1 MDHEN and CDR2 SYDVKM. Trimming removed 2 bases from V and 4 bases from J; junction bases left unmatched: 4. The CDR3 totals 15 residues. In nucleotides, the CDR3 is TGTGCCAGCAGTTTACGGACAGGGGGCCCGTACGAGCAGTACTTC. Its protein is CASSLRTGGPYEQYF.

V usage is TRBV5-1 and J usage is TRBJ2-3; 8 bases fit TRBD1. This CDR3 is built from 15 residues. V lost 2 bases to trimming and J lost 4 bases; unmatched junction nucleotides: 6. CDR1 SGHRS and CDR2 YFSETQ come from the germline V gene. The CDR3: CASSLGQGSPDTQYF. In nucleotides, the CDR3 is TGCGCCAGCAGCTTAGGACAGGGAAGCCCAGATACGCAGTATTTT.

With regard to this clone: The sample contains more than one DNA sequence encoding this CDR3. This CDR3 is CASSSDRGRYNEQFF. DNA for the CDR3: TGTGCCAGCAGCTCTGACAGGGGGCGGTACAATGAGCAGTTCTTC. V usage is TRBV7-2 and J usage is TRBJ2-1, with 10 positions matching TRBD1. Germline assignment: CDR1 SGHTA and CDR2 FQGNSA. The CDR3 length is 15 residues. The V and J ends lost 4 bases and 4 bases, in that order; junction bases with no gene match: 4.

This chain connects TRBV7-8 to TRBJ2-7; perhaps TRBD1 as D (6 bases). The V end lost 3 bases, the J end lost 3 bases, and 12 bases lay between the germline ends. The germline V gene encodes CDR1 SGHVS and CDR2 FQNEAQ. This CDR3 spans 14 amino acids. The CDR3 bases are TGTGCCAGCAGCTTCCTGGACAGCATCTACGAGCAGTACTTC. Translating it yields CASSFLDSIYEQYF.

The J gene is TRBJ2-1, the V gene TRBV5-1, with D perhaps assigned TRBD1 or TRBD2 (5 bases each). The germline V gene has CDR1 SGHRS and CDR2 YFSETQ. The CDR3 contains 18 residues. V was clipped by 3 bases and J by 4 bases, with 23 bases between them. The chain's CDR3 is CASSSGGLGQGGYNEQFF. CDR3 DNA sequence: TGCGCCAGCAGCTCGGGCGGACTGGGGCAGGGTGGATACAATGAGCAGTTCTTC.

This chain uses TRBV7-2 with TRBJ2-2; D not certain. The CDR3 is 17 residues long. The V end lost 1 base, the J end lost 4 bases, and 16 bases lay between the germline ends. The V gene's germline CDR1 is SGHTA and CDR2 FQGNSA. Written as DNA, the CDR3 is TGTGCCAGCAGCTTAGGGCTTTTTAGGCAATTCACCGGGGAGCTGTTTTTT. It codes for CASSLGLFRQFTGELFF.

Turning to this clone: Other DNA sequences in this sample translate to the same CDR3. This chain links TRBV5-1 with TRBJ1-1; 11 bases agree with TRBD1. The CDR3 has 15 amino acids. Trimming took 2 bases from V and 5 from J; bases not matched to a gene: 5. Germline CDR1 is SGHRS and CDR2 is YFSETQ. For the CDR3, the DNA is TGCGCCAGCAGCTTCACCGGGACAGGGGGGACTGAAGCTTTCTTT. Amino acids: CASSFTGTGGTEAFF.

The rearrangement joins TRBV5-5 to TRBJ2-5, with 7 bases identical to TRBD1. Germline values: CDR1 SGHKS, CDR2 YYEKEE (reference sequence). The CDR3 is 15 residues long. Unmatched junction bases numbered 11, after V lost 5 bases and J lost 4 bases. The CDR3 DNA sequence: TGTGCCAGCAGTATCGAGGGGGCACCTTTAGAGACCCAGTACTTC. Protein: CASSIEGAPLETQYF.

The chain couples TRBV21-1 to TRBJ2-6; the table's D call, TRBD1, was not checked against the DNA. TRBV21-1 counts as a pseudogene. The CDR3 totals 15 residues. CDR3 coding DNA: TGTGCCAGCGGGCCCAGGTACTCTGGGGCCAACGTCCTGACTTTC. Residues: CASGPRYSGANVLTF.

The rearrangement links TRBV15 to TRBJ2-2, with 7 bases matching TRBD2. Germline CDR1 LNHNV, CDR2 YYDKDF (reference sequence). The V and J ends lost 0 bases and 6 bases, in that order; junction bases with no gene match: 13. This CDR3 has 18 amino acids. The CDR3 loop is CATSRDRTSSLFAGELFF. The CDR3 DNA follows: TGTGCCACCAGCAGAGATAGGACTAGTTCGCTTTTCGCCGGGGAGCTGTTTTTT. The variable domain in full, completed from reference TRBV15 and TRBJ2-2, reads DAMVIQNPRYQVTQFGKPVTLSCSQTLNHNVMYWYQQKSSQAPKLLFHYYDKDFNNEADTPDNFQSRRPNTSFCFLDIRSPGLGDTAMYLCATSRDRTSSLFAGELFFGEGSRLTVL.

The chain recombines TRBV4-1 with TRBJ2-1; weak D call: TRBD2 (5 bases). Germline assignment: CDR1 MGHRA and CDR2 YSYEKL. This CDR3 comprises 17 residues. The V end was cut by 0 bases, the J end by 1 base, with 13 bases between. This CDR3 reads CASSQDQRSDSYNEQFF. CDR3 DNA: TGCGCCAGCAGCCAAGATCAGCGGAGTGATTCCTACAATGAGCAGTTCTTC.

This chain joins TRBV30 and TRBJ2-5, with 9 positions matching TRBD2. The trim removed 7 bases at V and 5 bases at J, leaving 2 bases unmatched. The CDR3 loop spans 11 amino acids. The germline V gene encodes CDR1 GTSNPN and CDR2 SVGIG (reference sequence). CDR3 bases: TGTGCCTCTAGCGGGAAGGAGACCCAGTACTTC. Translated: CASSGKETQYF.